This is a list of T cell receptor beta chains from one sample in a study of CD8 T cells in ankylosing spondylitis. TCRdb passed the 5' RACE reads through MiXCR, listing each CDR3 protein once. The sample lists 340,000 or so distinct CDR3 sequences, under 15% occurring once. Sequencing input: blood, either unsorted or a sorted T cell fraction (not recorded which). All receptors come from a male donor with ankylosing spondylitis or in good health (not recorded which). Each CDR3 is given with its conserved first and last residue. A D gene is named only where the DNA matches it firmly. Clone size is given for some rows only: seen once, a few or many times, or a class if the clone is expanded.

d_call | j_call | clone_size | v_call | cdr3_nt | cdr3_aa
- | TRBJ1-5 | - | TRBV3-1 | TGTGCCAGCAGCCAAGATGGGAGGACCCCCTTGCATTTT | CASSQDGRTPLHF
- | TRBJ2-7 | - | TRBV6-1 | TGTGCCAGCAGCGACCCGGGGGCTTACGAGCAGTACTTC | CASSDPGAYEQYF
- | TRBJ2-4 | few | TRBV25-1 | TGTGCCAGCCAAGAGCCGGGTTCCTTGCAGTTGTACTTC | CASQEPGSLQLYF
- | TRBJ2-7 | few | TRBV4-2 | TGTGCCAGCAGCCAGATACTGGCGGGCTACGAGCAGTACTTC | CASSQILAGYEQYF
- | TRBJ2-2 | few | TRBV7-9 | TGTGCCAGCAGCAGGGGACAACGGACCGGGGAGCTGTTTTTT | CASSRGQRTGELFF
TRBD1 | TRBJ1-1 | - | TRBV25-1 | TGTGCCAGCAGTGGCGACAGGGAGGGGACTGAAGCTTTCTTT | CASSGDREGTEAFF
TRBD2 | TRBJ2-1 | few | TRBV7-8 | TGTGCCAGCAGCCCGAGGGGACTAGCGGGAAGGAATGAGCAGTTCTTC | CASSPRGLAGRNEQFF
- | TRBJ2-1 | - | TRBV12-3/TRBV12-4 | TGTGCCAGCAGATTCATACTAGGGAATGAGCAGTTCTTC | CASRFILGNEQFF
- | TRBJ1-1 | - | TRBV4-1 | TGCGCCAGCAGCCAAGCTGGGCCAGGGGTGAACACTGAAGCTTTCTTT | CASSQAGPGVNTEAFF
- | TRBJ1-5 | - | TRBV7-9 | TGTGCCAGCAGCTACGATGGCGGGGGGGGCTCTCAGCCCCAGCATTTT | CASSYDGGGGSQPQHF
TRBD1 | TRBJ2-1 | - | TRBV11-2 | TGTGCCAGCAGCGCGGACAGGGGCAATGAGCAGTTCTTC | CASSADRGNEQFF
TRBD1 | TRBJ2-1 | many | TRBV12-3/TRBV12-4 | TGTGCCAGCAGTTTACAGGGGGCCAATGAGCAGTTCTTC | CASSLQGANEQFF
TRBD2 | TRBJ2-2 | - | TRBV25-1 | TGTGCCAGCAGTGAAGCGGGAGGTGCAGGGGAGCTGTTTTTT | CASSEAGGAGELFF
- | TRBJ2-1 | many | TRBV27 | TGTGCCAGCAGTTCCCGACACATCGAGGGGTACAATGAGCAGTTCTTC | CASSSRHIEGYNEQFF
TRBD2 | TRBJ2-3 | many | TRBV29-1 | TGCAGCGCCGAGCGGGGGAGCACAGATACGCAGTATTTT | CSAERGSTDTQYF
- | TRBJ2-7 | once | TRBV6-1 | TGTGCCAGCACCGAGGGGAAGTTATACGAGCAGTACTTC | CASTEGKLYEQYF
TRBD2 | TRBJ2-7 | - | TRBV6-5 | TGTGCCAGCAGTTACCGGACTAGCGGGGGGATCTACGAGCAGTACTTC | CASSYRTSGGIYEQYF
TRBD2 | TRBJ2-3 | - | TRBV7-9 | TGTGCCAGCAGCTTAGCGGGGGCTAGCGGGGATACGCAGTATTTT | CASSLAGASGDTQYF
TRBD2 | TRBJ2-7 | many | TRBV3-1 | TGTGCCAGCAGTTCTAGCGGGGGACCCTACGAGCAGTACTTC | CASSSSGGPYEQYF
TRBD1 | TRBJ2-1 | - | TRBV3-1 | TGTGCCAGCAGCCACGGACAGGGCAAGCAGTTCTTC | CASSHGQGKQFF
- | TRBJ2-3 | - | TRBV9 | TGTGCCAGCAATACGGGGAATTATGCAGATACGCAGTATTTT | CASNTGNYADTQYF
- | TRBJ1-1 | - | TRBV7-9 | TGTGCCAGCAGCCCTCCAACCGACTACGGAGCTTTCTTT | CASSPPTDYGAFF
- | TRBJ1-5 | - | TRBV6-1 | TGTGCCAGCAGTGAAGTAATGGTAGGGCAGCCCCAGCATTTT | CASSEVMVGQPQHF
- | TRBJ2-1 | - | TRBV9 | TGTGCCAGCAGCGGGACTGGATACAATGAGCAGTTCTTC | CASSGTGYNEQFF
- | TRBJ1-2 | - | TRBV3-1 | TGTGCCAGCAGCCAAGATCGTGCGGGGGCCTACTATGGCTACACCTTC | CASSQDRAGAYYGYTF
- | TRBJ1-2 | - | TRBV4-2 | TGTGCCAGCAGCCGACAGGCGGGTAACTATGGCTACACCTTC | CASSRQAGNYGYTF
- | TRBJ2-1 | many | TRBV4-1 | TGCGCCAGCAGCCAAGTGGGGGGGGCCATCAATGAGCAGTTCTTC | CASSQVGGAINEQFF
- | TRBJ2-7 | few | TRBV20-1 | TGCAGTGCTACCGGGCCATCCTACGAGCAGTACTTC | CSATGPSYEQYF
TRBD1 | TRBJ2-7 | - | TRBV20-1 | TGCAGTGCTAGAGTCCTTTGGACAGGGATGGAGGACGAGCAGTACTTC | CSARVLWTGMEDEQYF
- | TRBJ2-1 | - | TRBV20-1 | TGCAGTGCCCGGAGAGGGGGAGGGAATGAGCAGTTCTTC | CSARRGGGNEQFF
- | TRBJ2-1 | - | TRBV10-1 | TGCGCCAGCAGTGAGGTTACCGATTACAATGAGCAGTTCTTC | CASSEVTDYNEQFF
- | TRBJ1-4 | - | TRBV11-3 | TGTGCCAGCAGCTTAGATGGGCCTTATGGCGAAAAACTGTTTTTT | CASSLDGPYGEKLFF
- | TRBJ1-1 | few | TRBV6-1 | TGTGCAGTAAGGGGGAACACTGAAGCTTTCTTT | CAVRGNTEAFF
- | TRBJ1-6 | - | TRBV20-1 | TGCAGTGCTAGAGACGGATTCGGGGATCATTCACCCCTCCACTTT | CSARDGFGDHSPLHF
- | TRBJ2-2 | - | TRBV5-1 | TGCGCCAGCAGCTTGGCAACTACGCCTGGGGAGCTGTTTTTT | CASSLATTPGELFF
- | TRBJ2-2 | few | TRBV11-2 | TGTGCCAGCAGCTTCTCCGGGACAACCGGGGAGCTGTTTTTT | CASSFSGTTGELFF
- | TRBJ2-7 | - | TRBV12-3/TRBV12-4 | TGTGCCAGCAGGTCGGGGGAAGGAGTCGAGCAGTACTTC | CASRSGEGVEQYF
- | TRBJ2-2 | - | TRBV4-2 | TGTGCCAGCAGCCAAGGCGGGACACCCGGGGAGCTGTTTTTT | CASSQGGTPGELFF
- | TRBJ2-2 | - | TRBV5-1 | TGCGCCAGCAGCGCGGACTCCTCCAGCGGGGAGCTGTTTTTT | CASSADSSSGELFF
- | TRBJ2-3 | - | TRBV12-3/TRBV12-4 | TGTGCCAGCGGATACTTCCTCAGGGGATCTAGCACAGATACGCAGTATTTT | CASGYFLRGSSTDTQYF
- | TRBJ2-1 | many | TRBV24-1 | TGTGCCACCAGTGATTTAGTTGGGAATGAGCAGTTCTTC | CATSDLVGNEQFF
TRBD1 | TRBJ1-5 | many | TRBV12-3/TRBV12-4 | TGTGCCAGCAGACCGACAGGGAATAGCAATCAGCCCCAGCATTTT | CASRPTGNSNQPQHF
TRBD1 | TRBJ2-5 | - | TRBV19 | TGTGCCAGTAGTAAAACGGGACAGCCGTACCAAGAGACCCAGTACTTC | CASSKTGQPYQETQYF
- | TRBJ2-2 | - | TRBV12-5 | TGTGCTAGTGGTGGCGCGGGGACCACCGGGGAGCTGTTTTTT | CASGGAGTTGELFF
- | TRBJ2-3 | few | TRBV12-3/TRBV12-4 | TGTGCCAGCAGTTCCAGGGGAGCGAATACGCAGTATTTT | CASSSRGANTQYF
TRBD1 | TRBJ2-3 | few | TRBV20-1 | TGCAGTGCTAGAGATCAAGGGGGCGCAGATACGCAGTATTTT | CSARDQGGADTQYF
TRBD1 | TRBJ2-7 | few | TRBV19 | TGTGCCAGTAGGCCGGGACAGGCCTCCTACGAGCAGTACTTC | CASRPGQASYEQYF
TRBD1 | TRBJ2-3 | - | TRBV7-2 | TGTGCCAGCAGCTTGACAGGGTTCACAGATACGCAGTATTTT | CASSLTGFTDTQYF
- | TRBJ1-1 | many | TRBV4-1 | TGCGCCAGCAGCCAAGACAGGGATGGGGCTGAAGCTTTCTTT | CASSQDRDGAEAFF
TRBD1 | TRBJ1-2 | few | TRBV18 | TGTGCCAGCTCACCATGGGGACAGGACTATGGCTACACCTTC | CASSPWGQDYGYTF